Only a few counts were recorded for the clone carrying this TCR beta chain. The antigen is not known. Germline assignment: CDR1 SGHDN and CDR2 FVKESK. The CDR3 has 15 residues. Trimming stripped 2 bases from V and 2 bases from J, with 12 bases between. The sample belongs to a study of cytomegalovirus exposure and HLA in healthy donors. On the study more broadly: An early release of data contained 80 million to 85 million unique TCRs, which came from HLA-typed donors. Broader study findings: Association of a missense DCLRE1C variant with TCR beta V- and J-gene trimming was reported in a later analysis. Reports indicate that TCR beta sequences accurately predicted the HLA-A and HLA-B alleles of most subjects.

Amplification used 60 Vbeta primers and 13 Jbeta primers. The table came from immunoSEQ multiplex PCR; TCRdb's copy has only in-frame clones and leaves some out. This sample has 170,000 or so clones; around 86% occur once, and the top ten carry about 1.6%. The origin of this receptor is a man between 45 and 60 years old in good health and CMV-seronegative. The sequencing sample was made of PBMCs. V gene TRBV14 combines with J gene TRBJ1-2; D unresolved. The CDR3 sequence: CASSQHTEFNYGYTF. In nucleotides, the CDR3 is TGTGCCAGCAGCCAACACACGGAGTTCAACTATGGCTACACCTTC. The whole variable domain, remainder taken from reference TRBV14 and TRBJ1-2, is EAGVTQFPSHSVIEKGQTVTLRCDPISGHDNLYWYRRVMGKEIKFLLHFVKESKQDESGMPNNRFLAERTGGTYSTLKVQPAELEDSGVYFCASSQHTEFNYGYTFGSGTRLTVV.